What follows are 30 T cell receptor beta chains derived from one specimen sequenced in a study of post-analysis software for immune sequencing data (dated by TCRdb to between 2014 and 2017). General findings and caveats noted by the study authors: Four or five TRBV segments, including TRBV5-6, TRBV5-1 and TRBV20-1, were significantly more frequent in patients than controls.

Libraries were built with PCR. For sequencing, an Illumina HiSeq 2500 was employed. Unique molecular identifiers were incorporated into TCR beta cDNA libraries to reduce PCR and sequencing biases. TCRdb reworked the public reads: Q25 trimming with fastp, MiXCR clone assembly, productive beta chains retained. Each entry merges the rows of one CDR3 protein and shows their most common DNA and genes. This sample holds hundreds of thousands of distinct CDR3 sequences; less than 35% were observed only once. More than 0.45% of the sample is taken by the ten largest. No antigens are known for them. Sequencing used blood. These receptor sequences come from a girl between 10 and 17 years old with multiple sclerosis.

The gene calls are TRBV7-9 and TRBJ1-2; D unresolved. V lost 5 bases to trimming and J lost 10 bases, with 11 bases between them. CDR1 SEHNR and CDR2 FQNEAQ come from the germline V gene (reference sequence). The CDR3 totals 11 residues. The CDR3 sequence is CASSRTHDYTF. The DNA for the CDR3 is TGTGCCAGCAGCCGAACTCATGACTACACCTTC.

This CDR3 is CASSELAGAPQYPPDTQYF. The CDR3 coding sequence is TGTGCCAGCAGCGAACTAGCGGGGGCCCCTCAGTACCCACCAGATACGCAGTATTTT. J is TRBJ2-3 and V is TRBV7-2, with 11 bases aligning to TRBD2. The CDR3 is made up of 19 amino acids. From germline, CDR1 is SGHTA and CDR2 FQGNSA. V was clipped by 5 bases and J by 4 bases; unmatched bases: 17.

J is TRBJ2-1 and V is TRBV5-5; D is unresolved. Per germline, CDR1 SGHKS and CDR2 YYEKEE (reference sequence). The CDR3 loop spans 14 amino acids. V was shortened by 0 bases and J by 10 bases, with 14 bases between the two germline ends. The CDR3 reads CASSLGSQPYEQFF. CDR3 in DNA: TGTGCCAGCAGCTTGGGGTCCCAGCCCTACGAGCAGTTCTTC.

The CDR3 nucleotides read TGTGCCAGCAGCTTGTCATCAGGTATCTTTGATGAGCAGTTCTTC. Protein sequence: CASSLSSGIFDEQFF. The genes are TRBV5-5 and TRBJ2-1, with D unresolved. Germline values: CDR1 SGHKS, CDR2 YYEKEE (reference sequence). This CDR3 spans 15 amino acids. Trimming cost V 1 base and J 8 bases, with 16 bases left between them.

The V call is TRBV20-1, the J call TRBJ1-5, with a weak D call TRBD1 (5 bases). V was shortened by 5 bases and J by 1 base, with 12 bases between the two germline ends. Germline V CDR1 and CDR2: DFQATT, SNEGSKA (reference sequence). This CDR3 is built from 14 residues. This chain's CDR3 is CSAWDPRSNQPQHF. Written as DNA, the CDR3 is TGCAGTGCTTGGGACCCACGGAGCAATCAGCCCCAGCATTTT.

This clonotype was detected only a few times. The rearrangement joins TRBV18 to TRBJ2-7; 7 bases are a match to TRBD2. Germline-derived CDR1 and CDR2 are KGHSH and LQKENI. V trimming: 3 bases; J trimming: 2 bases; junction bases outside the gene matches: 13. The CDR3 length is 17 residues. CDR3 nucleotide sequence: TGTGCCAGCTCACCTCTTGCGACGGGGGAGGGAACCTACGAGCAGTACTTC. This gives the protein CASSPLATGEGTYEQYF.

This clonotype was counted a few times. The chain joins TRBV3-1 to TRBJ2-4; D gene unclear. Germline values: CDR1 LGHDT, CDR2 YNNKEL (reference sequence). The CDR3 runs 15 residues. Trimming left V 0 bases short and J 3 bases short, with 9 bases between. CDR3: CASSQDVARKNIQYF. CDR3 bases: TGTGCCAGCAGCCAAGATGTGGCCCGCAAAAACATTCAGTACTTC. Full variable domain (outside the CDR3, taken from reference TRBV3-1 and TRBJ2-4): DTAVSQTPKYLVTQMGNDKSIKCEQNLGHDTMYWYKQDSKKFLKIMFSYNNKELIINETVPNRFSPKSPDKAHLNLHINSLELGDSAVYFCASSQDVARKNIQYFGAGTRLSVL.

The V and J genes are TRBV7-9 and TRBJ1-1; D remains unclear. The CDR3 is 13 amino acids. V was cut by 4 bases and J by 3 bases, with 9 bases left in between. CDR1 is SEHNR, CDR2 FQNEAQ, per germline (reference sequence). The CDR3 here is CASSSDWDTEAFF. The CDR3 nucleotides read TGTGCCAGCAGCTCCGACTGGGACACTGAAGCTTTCTTT.

A note on this clonotype: A read error may account for a junction end that differs from germline. This chain joins TRBV9 and TRBJ2-1; TRBD2 agrees at 10 bases. The V gene's germline CDR1 is SGDLS and CDR2 YYNGEE. The CDR3 extends over 16 amino acids. In DNA, the CDR3 is TGTGCCAGCTGCGTAGACACTAGCGGGATTATCAATGAGCAGTTCTTC. Its protein is CASCVDTSGIINEQFF.

Regarding this clonotype: This may come from a read error, since a much larger clone is one base off. The rearrangement uses TRBV12-3 or TRBV12-4 and TRBJ2-7; 9 nucleotides line up with TRBD2. There are 15 residues in the CDR3. V lost 3 bases to trimming and J lost 7 bases; unmatched junction nucleotides: 10. CDR3 in amino acids: CASSFSSGVYNEQYF. The CDR3, as DNA: TGTGCCAGCAGTTTCTCTAGCGGGGTTTACAATGAGCAGTACTTC.

The CDR3 sequence: CASSGTTLNTEAFF. The CDR3 nucleotides are TGCGCCAGCAGCGGGACAACTCTGAACACTGAAGCTTTCTTT. The chain links TRBV5-1 to TRBJ1-1, with D possibly matching TRBD1 (6 bases). Looked up from germline, CDR1 is SGHRS and CDR2 is YFSETQ. CDR3 length: 14 amino acids. V was trimmed by 4 bases and J by 0 bases, leaving 10 bases between them.

This clonotype was seen ten or more times. The chain combines TRBV4-3 with TRBJ1-2; the D is unclear. Germline V gene data show CDR1 as LGHNA and CDR2 as YSLEER. This CDR3 contains 16 residues. Between the trimmed V and J ends, which lost 4 bases and 4 bases, there was a span of 19 bases. CDR3 bases: TGCGCCAGCAGCCTTTCCGGTGGAGGCCTCGGCTATGGCTACACCTTC. Translation: CASSLSGGGLGYGYTF.

The V call is TRBV5-4, the J call TRBJ2-3; tentatively, D is TRBD1 (5 bases). Per the germline V gene, CDR1 is SGHNT and CDR2 is YYREEE (reference sequence). Deletions cut 3 bases from V and 5 bases from J, with 19 bases between. The CDR3 length is 16 residues. The CDR3, as DNA: TGTGCCAGCAGCTCCCCTGGGGCGCGTTCCAGAGATACGCAGTATTTT. Its translation is CASSSPGARSRDTQYF.

V and J are TRBV28 and TRBJ1-5; no clear D. The V gene lost 6 bases and the J gene lost 4 bases, with 16 bases spanning the gap. Germline CDR1 and CDR2: MDHEN and SYDVKM. CDR3 size: 15 residues. CDR3 amino acids: CASSPQGETNQPQHF. The CDR3 nucleotides are TGTGCCAGCAGCCCTCAAGGCGAGACGAATCAGCCCCAGCATTTT.

The V gene is TRBV5-1, the J gene TRBJ1-1, with 9 nucleotides matching TRBD1. This CDR3 is built from 13 residues. Germline CDR1 and CDR2: SGHRS and YFSETQ. The J segment lost 4 bases and the V segment lost 4 bases, leaving 2 bases of the junction unmatched. CDR3 sequence: CASSMTGGTEAFF. CDR3 coding DNA: TGCGCCAGCAGCATGACAGGGGGCACTGAAGCTTTCTTT.

This clonotype occurred a few times. The chain has TRBV4-1 and TRBJ2-4; a weak D match, TRBD1 (6 bases). Germline CDR1 reads MGHRA; CDR2 reads YSYEKL. V was shortened by 0 bases and J by 6 bases, with 21 bases between the two germline ends. The CDR3 sequence is 18 residues long. The CDR3 DNA reads as TGCGCCAGCAGCCAAGAGCCCCCTGACAGGCTGACTCTAAACATTCAGTACTTC. Residues: CASSQEPPDRLTLNIQYF.

In its sample, this clonotype was seen a few times. The chain links TRBV5-1 to TRBJ2-3; weak D call: TRBD2 (6 bases). Germline V gene lookup returns CDR1 SGHRS and CDR2 YFSETQ. Trimming shortened V by 0 bases and J by 2 bases, and 13 bases separated the two germline ends. The CDR3 contains 16 residues. CDR3 sequence (DNA): TGCGCCAGCAGCTTGGACGGGAGCTCTACCACAGATACGCAGTATTTT. It specifies CASSLDGSSTTDTQYF.

This clonotype was detected a few times. The genes are TRBV27 and TRBJ2-7, with D unclear. CDR3 length: 15 amino acids. Trimming left V 3 bases short and J 3 bases short, with 15 bases between. CDR1 is MNHEY and CDR2 is SMNVEV in the germline V gene (reference sequence). CDR3 in DNA: TGTGCCAGCAGTTTGCTCAGGACGAACCTCTACGAGCAGTACTTC. Translating gives CASSLLRTNLYEQYF.

This clonotype was detected only once. The genes are TRBV11-1 and TRBJ2-7; the match to TRBD2 covers 14 bases. After removal of 5 bases from V and 0 bases from J, the junction contained 18 bases not matched to a gene. The CDR3 loop spans 21 amino acids. CDR1 SGHAT and CDR2 FQDESV come from the germline V gene (reference sequence). The CDR3 coding sequence is TGTGCCAGCAGCCCGGACTTAGGGACTAGCGGGAGCAGCGGGGGCTCCTACGAGCAGTACTTC. Translating it yields CASSPDLGTSGSSGGSYEQYF.

The table lists this clonotype with many counts. V gene TRBV7-2 combines with J gene TRBJ2-5; D not resolved. The CDR3 length is 15 residues. Deletions cut 5 bases from V and 4 bases from J, with 17 bases between. Germline V gene data show CDR1 as SGHTA and CDR2 as FQGNSA. Here the CDR3 reads CASSPERWTTETQYF. CDR3 sequence (DNA): TGTGCCAGCAGCCCGGAGCGCTGGACGACAGAGACCCAGTACTTC.

The gene calls are TRBV18 and TRBJ2-1; 8 positions match TRBD1. Germline CDR1 KGHSH, CDR2 LQKENI. The J segment lost 5 bases and the V segment lost 7 bases, leaving 7 bases of the junction unmatched. The CDR3 has 14 amino acids. The CDR3 sequence is CASFPGQDNNEQFF. CDR3 sequence (DNA): TGTGCCAGCTTTCCGGGACAGGATAACAATGAGCAGTTCTTC.

On this clonotype itself: Germline is not matched at one junction end, which may reflect a read error. The gene calls are TRBV7-2 and TRBJ2-1; the D is unclear. The germline CDR1 and CDR2 sequences are SGHTA and FQGNSA. The CDR3 consists of 16 residues. CDR3 loop: CASSGQTRSSYNKQFF. As DNA, the CDR3 is TGTGCCAGCAGCGGGCAGACAAGGAGCTCCTACAATAAGCAGTTCTTC.

The rearrangement uses TRBV4-3 and TRBJ2-7; TRBD2 agrees at 9 bases. Unmatched junction bases numbered 7, after V lost 4 bases and J lost 0 bases. The CDR3 has 16 residues. In germline, CDR1 is LGHNA, CDR2 YSLEER. CDR3 in amino acids: CASSRDRSGSSYEQYF. CDR3 sequence (DNA): TGCGCCAGCAGCCGGGACCGTAGCGGGAGCTCCTACGAGCAGTACTTC.

This clonotype has a handful of counts. The chain carries TRBV6-5 and TRBJ2-3, with a weak D call TRBD2 (5 bases). The CDR3 has 15 amino acids. Germline V CDR1 and CDR2: MNHEY, SVGAGI. V gave up 4 bases and J gave up 8 bases, with 19 bases separating them. CDR3 coding DNA: TGTGCCAGCAGTTCAACCGGACTGGCTCCGGGTACGCAGTATTTT. Encoded protein: CASSSTGLAPGTQYF.

The chain joins TRBV20-1 to TRBJ1-2; no firm D call. The CDR3 consists of 13 residues. V was pared by 0 bases and J by 11 bases, with 16 bases between. The germline CDR1 and CDR2 sequences are DFQATT and SNEGSKA (reference sequence). The DNA of the CDR3 is TGCAGTGCTAGAGATCCTTCATCTAGGAGATACACCTTC. It translates to CSARDPSSRRYTF.

The chain employs TRBV7-2 and TRBJ1-5; no clear D gene. This CDR3 region has 15 residues. In germline, CDR1 is SGHTA, CDR2 FQGNSA. Between the trimmed V and J ends, which lost 0 bases and 2 bases, there was a span of 8 bases. This CDR3 reads CTSSLALVGNQPQHF. CDR3 in DNA: TGTACCAGCAGCTTAGCCCTAGTGGGCAATCAGCCCCAGCATTTT.

This clonotype was found many times. The V gene is TRBV24-1, the J gene TRBJ2-3; 7 nucleotides align to TRBD1. This CDR3 contains 14 residues. V lost 4 bases to trimming and J lost 1 base; unmatched junction nucleotides: 1. Germline lookup yields CDR1 KGHDR and CDR2 SFDVKD. The CDR3 sequence: CATSDTGGTDTQYF. CDR3 coding DNA: TGTGCCACCAGTGACACAGGGGGCACAGATACGCAGTATTTT.

Turning to this clonotype: The junction differs from germline at one of its ends, possibly a read error. This chain uses TRBV10-3 with TRBJ1-1; 12 positions agree with TRBD1. CDR3 length: 16 residues. CDR1 and CDR2 (germline): ENHRY, SYGVKD. The CDR3 DNA is TGTGCCATCACCGCTCCGGGACAGGGGGCTAACACTGGAGCTTTCTTT. This codes for CAITAPGQGANTGAFF.

This clonotype showed up just a few times. The genes are TRBV4-1 and TRBJ2-3; 8 bases fit TRBD2. The ends lost 1 base at V and 4 bases at J; junction bases unmatched: 4. Germline-derived CDR1 and CDR2 are MGHRA and YSYEKL. The CDR3 totals 15 residues. The CDR3: CASSQVRGEADTQYF. The CDR3 DNA follows: TGCGCCAGCAGCCAAGTGCGGGGGGAGGCAGATACGCAGTATTTT.

The V and J genes are TRBV10-3 and TRBJ1-1, with 12 bases matching TRBD1. Trimming cost V 4 bases and J 1 base; bases outside gene matches: 10. The CDR3 totals 18 residues. Germline assignment: CDR1 ENHRY and CDR2 SYGVKD. This chain's CDR3 is CAISASPGQGAGNTEAFF. DNA of the CDR3: TGTGCCATCAGTGCCTCCCCGGGACAGGGGGCCGGGAACACTGAAGCTTTCTTT.